The clone carrying this T cell receptor (beta chain) has more than one count but fewer than ten. Its antigen is not identified. Healthy bone marrow donors made up the donors. Germline V gives CDR1 LNHNV, CDR2 YYDKDF (reference sequence). J was trimmed by 2 bases and V by 3 bases; bases with no gene match: 17. The CDR3 contains 19 residues. 60 Vbeta and 13 Jbeta primers were used in PCR. Some clones are missing from TCRdb's copy, which holds only in-frame ones; the method was immunoSEQ multiplex PCR. The repertoire holds roughly 120,000 clones, with roughly 9% as singletons. This record belongs to a study of cytomegalovirus exposure and HLA in healthy donors. Study results and limitations: In a later analysis, donors in an Asian-associated ancestry cluster reportedly had fewer N-insertions in productive TCRs than the cohort mean.

The sequence came from a man aged 25-45 years in good health and CMV-seronegative. Input material: PBMCs. The V and J genes are TRBV15 and TRBJ2-7; 9 bases align to TRBD1. The CDR3 nucleotides are TGTGCCACCAGCAGGGCCCCCCACGGACAGGGGCGGTATACCTACGAGCAGTACTTC. Its protein product is CATSRAPHGQGRYTYEQYF.